The 19 T cell receptor beta chains listed next were all sequenced from one sample in a study of OX40 agonist ivuxolimab in advanced cancers. Method: immunoSEQ multiplex PCR; TCRdb's copy keeps in-frame clones and lacks some. The sample comprises some 77,000 clones, 80% to 95% of which are singletons, and 0.32% rests with the top ten. Source: CD4+ or CD8+ T cells sorted from blood, taken in a trial of the OX40 agonist ivuxolimab. The receptors stem from an adult with an advanced solid tumor such as melanoma, head and neck, liver or kidney cancer.

V usage is TRBV4-3 and J usage is TRBJ1-4, with TRBD1 matching 7 bases. V lost 0 bases, J lost 8 bases, and 9 bases stayed unmatched. Germline-derived CDR1 and CDR2 are LGHNA and YSLEER. The CDR3 sequence is 16 residues long. In DNA form, the CDR3 reads TGCGCCAGCAGCCAAGACTTGTGGGGGGGACAGGAAAAACTGTTTTTT. Protein product: CASSQDLWGGQEKLFF.

This sequence joins TRBV11-2 and TRBJ2-5, with D perhaps matching TRBD2 (6 bases). V was cut by 0 bases and J by 5 bases, with 16 bases left in between. Germline lookup yields CDR1 SGHAT and CDR2 FQNNGV. This CDR3 is 16 amino acids long. The CDR3 DNA follows: TGTGCCAGCAGCTTAGATATGGGGGGAGGAGGGGAGACCCAGTACTTC. As protein: CASSLDMGGGGETQYF.

This clone was seen more than once but under ten times. The rearrangement uses TRBV15 and TRBJ2-2; weak D call: TRBD1 (6 bases). Germline CDR1 is LNHNV and CDR2 is YYDKDF (reference sequence). V was shortened by 1 base and J by 7 bases, with 10 bases between the two germline ends. This CDR3 contains 14 residues. The CDR3 reads CATSRGEGGGELFF. CDR3 coding DNA: TGTGCCACCAGCAGAGGAGAAGGGGGCGGGGAGCTGTTTTTT.

The chain has TRBV6-5 and TRBJ2-7; TRBD1 aligns across 9 bases. The CDR3 length is 13 residues. Per germline, CDR1 MNHEY and CDR2 SVGAGI. V shed 6 bases, J shed 2 bases, and the junction held 2 bases outside the gene matches. CDR3 amino acids: CASSRTGAYEQYF. The CDR3 nucleotides read TGTGCCAGCAGCAGGACAGGGGCCTACGAGCAGTACTTC.

The rearrangement joins TRBV28 to TRBJ2-3, with no clear D. CDR3 length: 13 amino acids. Germline-derived CDR1 and CDR2 are MDHEN and SYDVKM. Between the trimmed V and J ends, which lost 7 bases and 2 bases, there was a span of 10 bases. The CDR3: CASKPSLTDTQYF. The CDR3 bases are TGTGCCAGCAAGCCCAGCCTCACAGATACGCAGTATTTT.

The chain joins TRBV28 to TRBJ1-2, with TRBD1 identical over 9 bases. CDR3 length: 16 amino acids. J gave up 4 bases and V 4 bases, and 10 bases lay outside the gene matches. Germline loops: CDR1 MDHEN, CDR2 SYDVKM. Here the CDR3 DNA reads TGTGCCAGCAGTTCTCCCACCCGGACAGGGGTCTATGGCTACACCTTC. Translated, it gives CASSSPTRTGVYGYTF.

The chain carries TRBV6-1 and TRBJ2-7; D not certain. This CDR3 region has 11 residues. Germline V gene lookup returns CDR1 MNHNS and CDR2 SASEGT. The V and J ends lost 0 bases and 6 bases respectively, with 3 bases between them. The CDR3 bases are TGTGCCAGCAGTGAAGCTAGCGAGCAGTACTTC. This encodes CASSEASEQYF.

DNA for the CDR3: TGTGCCAGCAGCGCAGTCCAGGGTCGGGACACCTTC. This sequence encodes CASSAVQGRDTF. The rearrangement uses TRBV6-1 and TRBJ1-2; TRBD1 might be the D (5 bases). Germline V gene data show CDR1 as MNHNS and CDR2 as SASEGT. This CDR3 has 12 residues. V was trimmed by 6 bases and J by 12 bases, leaving 17 bases between them.

The V gene is TRBV21-1, the J gene TRBJ1-2; TRBD1, the table's D call, was not compared with the DNA. TRBV21-1 is an annotated pseudogene. This CDR3 has 15 residues. In DNA, the CDR3 is TGTGCCAGCAGCAAAGACAGACAGGACCGGCATGGCTACACCTTC. As protein: CASSKDRQDRHGYTF.

The J gene is TRBJ2-3, the V gene TRBV6-5, with D unresolved. Germline lookup yields CDR1 MNHEY and CDR2 SVGAGI. The CDR3 runs 15 residues. Trimming took 4 bases from V and 0 from J, leaving 11 bases between them. CDR3 sequence: CASSSLPSSTDTQYF. The CDR3 nucleotides are TGTGCCAGCAGTTCCCTCCCGTCCAGCACAGATACGCAGTATTTT.

The chain is built from TRBV5-1 and TRBJ1-2; D is undetermined. Between the trimmed V and J ends, which lost 4 bases and 8 bases, there was a span of 18 bases. The CDR3 contains 14 residues. CDR1 is SGHRS, CDR2 YFSETQ, per germline. The CDR3 reads CASSPDGPIRGYTF. Written as DNA, the CDR3 is TGCGCCAGCAGCCCCGACGGCCCCATCAGGGGCTACACCTTC.

V usage is TRBV27 and J usage is TRBJ2-7; unclear D gene. This CDR3 region has 13 residues. Trimming pared 5 bases from V and 4 bases from J, leaving 12 bases between. The germline V gene has CDR1 MNHEY and CDR2 SMNVEV (reference sequence). CDR3 nucleotides: TGTGCCAGCAGTCCCCTTTACGAATACGAGCAGTACTTC. Protein: CASSPLYEYEQYF.

The J gene is TRBJ2-3, the V gene TRBV27; D gene unclear. The V end lost 3 bases, the J end lost 5 bases, and 9 bases lay between the germline ends. This CDR3 is 13 amino acids long. In germline, CDR1 is MNHEY, CDR2 SMNVEV (reference sequence). Written as DNA, the CDR3 is TGTGCCAGCAGTTTTCCGAATCAAGATACGCAGTATTTT. The encoded protein is CASSFPNQDTQYF.

This sequence joins TRBV6-5 and TRBJ1-2; D is unresolved. V was pared by 7 bases and J by 8 bases, with 20 bases between. Germline V CDR1 and CDR2: MNHEY, SVGAGI. The CDR3 sequence is 14 residues long. The CDR3 loop reads CASNNAGSGNGYTF. Here the CDR3 DNA reads TGTGCCAGCAACAATGCTGGGTCGGGTAACGGCTACACCTTC.

The chain has TRBV6-5 and TRBJ2-7, with no clear D. Germline V gene data show CDR1 as MNHEY and CDR2 as SVGAGI. The length of the CDR3 is 13 residues. V gave up 5 bases and J gave up 2 bases, with 10 bases separating them. The CDR3 sequence is CASSRVSAYEQYF. In DNA, the CDR3 is TGTGCCAGCAGTCGTGTCAGCGCCTACGAGCAGTACTTC.

The CDR3 nucleotides are TGTGCCAGCAGCTTAGCGCTCAGGGTGGGTTACGAGCAGTACTTC. Its protein is CASSLALRVGYEQYF. This chain connects TRBV7-9 to TRBJ2-7; the D gene is possibly TRBD1 (5 bases). The germline V gene has CDR1 SEHNR and CDR2 FQNEAQ (reference sequence). The CDR3 is 15 amino acids. Trimming took 0 bases from V and 4 from J, leaving 13 bases between them.

The chain carries TRBV5-1 and TRBJ1-3; 8 nucleotides agree with TRBD1. V was clipped by 4 bases and J by 0 bases; unmatched bases: 6. CDR3 length: 16 residues. Germline V gene sequence: CDR1 SGHRS, CDR2 YFSETQ. The CDR3 DNA is TGCGCCAGCAGCGGCCAGGGGGCTGGCTCTGGAAACACCATATATTTT. The encoded protein is CASSGQGAGSGNTIYF.

The V gene is TRBV27, the J gene TRBJ1-5; maybe TRBD1 (6 bases). The CDR3 loop spans 13 amino acids. The germline CDR1 and CDR2 sequences are MNHEY and SMNVEV (reference sequence). V was clipped by 10 bases and J by 3 bases, with 13 bases between them. The CDR3 bases are TGTGCCACCCGGCAGGGGACCAATCAGCCCCAGCATTTT. It encodes CATRQGTNQPQHF.

The chain has TRBV18 and TRBJ1-1, with unresolved D. CDR1 and CDR2 from the germline V gene are KGHSH and LQKENI. The V and J ends lost 6 bases and 1 base respectively, with 12 bases between them. This CDR3 region has 14 residues. CDR3 in DNA: TGTGCCAGCTCCCCCACGATTTCGAACACTGAAGCTTTCTTT. This translates into CASSPTISNTEAFF.